Following are 9 T cell receptor beta chains from one sample sequenced in a study of T cell responses to AZD1222 COVID-19 vaccine. Only in-frame clones appear in the TCRdb table, and some are missing; sequencing was by immunoSEQ multiplex PCR. The profile shows roughly 130,000 clones, 70% to 90% of them singletons. This sample comprised peripheral blood, obtained on day 0 of AZD1222 vaccination. The receptors here all came from an adult in good health.

The genes are TRBV4-1 and TRBJ2-2; 13 bases line up with TRBD2. Looked up from germline, CDR1 is MGHRA and CDR2 is YSYEKL. The CDR3 has 16 residues. The V gene end was trimmed by 4 bases and the J gene end by 3 bases; junction bases not matched to a gene: 2. The CDR3 nucleotides read TGCGCCAGCAGCCTAGGGACTAGCGGGGACACCGGGGAGCTGTTTTTT. Translation gives CASSLGTSGDTGELFF.

The V and J genes are TRBV7-9 and TRBJ2-7, with TRBD1 matching 7 bases. This CDR3 has 15 residues. The V and J ends lost 6 bases and 2 bases, in that order; junction bases with no gene match: 10. Germline V gene sequence: CDR1 SEHNR, CDR2 FQNEAQ (reference sequence). The CDR3 loop is CASRSTGTATYEQYF. The CDR3 nucleotides read TGTGCCAGCAGGTCTACCGGGACAGCTACCTACGAGCAGTACTTC.

This chain links TRBV29-1 with TRBJ1-2, with D perhaps matching TRBD1 (6 bases). This CDR3 comprises 13 residues. With 0 bases removed from V and 7 bases from J, the gap between germline ends came to 12 bases. Per the germline V gene, CDR1 is SQVTM and CDR2 is ANQGSEA. The CDR3 spells CSVEDQAGAGYTF. The DNA of the CDR3 is TGCAGCGTTGAAGATCAAGCAGGGGCTGGCTACACCTTC.

In nucleotides, the CDR3 is TGCAGCGTCGCCCGACAGGGCTGGGGCTACACCTTC. Encoded protein: CSVARQGWGYTF. The chain couples TRBV29-1 to TRBJ1-2, with 7 bases identical to TRBD1. Unmatched junction bases numbered 9, after V lost 6 bases and J lost 8 bases. CDR3 length: 12 amino acids. Germline V gene sequence: CDR1 SQVTM, CDR2 ANQGSEA.

The CDR3 is CASSQDPTATLEAFF. CDR3 in DNA: TGCGCCAGCAGCCAAGATCCGACAGCCACTCTTGAAGCTTTCTTT. The chain carries TRBV4-1 and TRBJ1-1, with D possibly being TRBD1 (5 bases). Trimming shortened V by 0 bases and J by 7 bases, and 15 bases separated the two germline ends. The CDR3 is made up of 15 amino acids. The germline gives CDR1 MGHRA, CDR2 YSYEKL.

The chain employs TRBV28 and TRBJ2-3; D is uncertain. Germline values: CDR1 MDHEN, CDR2 SYDVKM. The CDR3 has 13 residues. V dropped 5 bases and J dropped 3 bases, with 9 bases sitting between them. The CDR3, as DNA: TGTGCCAGCAGTCCGATAAAAACAGATACGCAGTATTTT. Its translation: CASSPIKTDTQYF. The full variable domain, with the rest looked up from reference TRBV28 and TRBJ2-3, is DVKVTQSSRYLVKRTGEKVFLECVQDMDHENMFWYRQDPGLGLRLIYFSYDVKMKEKGDIPEGYSVSREKKERFSLILESASTNQTSMYLCASSPIKTDTQYFGPGTRLTVL.

V usage is TRBV14 and J usage is TRBJ2-1, with D possibly being TRBD1 or TRBD2 (6 bases each). The CDR3 is made up of 14 amino acids. Germline V lookup: CDR1 SGHDN, CDR2 FVKESK. Trimming removed 2 bases at V and 9 bases at J, with 14 bases between. The chain's CDR3 is CASSQNRGPGEQFF. Written as DNA, the CDR3 is TGTGCCAGCAGCCAAAACCGGGGGCCTGGTGAGCAGTTCTTC.

The gene calls are TRBV4-2 and TRBJ1-1, with 9 bases fitting TRBD1. The junction had 6 bases not matched to a gene; V was cut back by 4 bases and J by 3 bases. The germline CDR1 and CDR2 sequences are LGHNA and YNFKEQ. This CDR3 region has 15 residues. CDR3: CASSPRQGEDTEAFF. The CDR3, as DNA: TGTGCCAGCAGCCCGCGACAGGGGGAGGACACTGAAGCTTTCTTT.

The V gene is TRBV5-4, the J gene TRBJ2-3; 14 bases line up with TRBD2. The CDR3 is made up of 16 amino acids. Germline trimming cut 4 bases from V and 6 bases from J; bases unmatched to any gene: 7. Germline CDR1 and CDR2: SGHNT and YYREEE (reference sequence). This chain's CDR3 is CASSPGLAGGADTQYF. The CDR3 nucleotides read TGTGCCAGCAGCCCAGGACTAGCGGGGGGTGCGGATACGCAGTATTTT. Drawing the rest from reference TRBV5-4 and TRBJ2-3, the complete variable domain is ETGVTQSPTHLIKTRGQQVTLRCSSQSGHNTVSWYQQALGQGPQFIFQYYREEENGRGNFPPRFSGLQFPNYSSELNVNALELDDSALYLCASSPGLAGGADTQYFGPGTRLTVL.